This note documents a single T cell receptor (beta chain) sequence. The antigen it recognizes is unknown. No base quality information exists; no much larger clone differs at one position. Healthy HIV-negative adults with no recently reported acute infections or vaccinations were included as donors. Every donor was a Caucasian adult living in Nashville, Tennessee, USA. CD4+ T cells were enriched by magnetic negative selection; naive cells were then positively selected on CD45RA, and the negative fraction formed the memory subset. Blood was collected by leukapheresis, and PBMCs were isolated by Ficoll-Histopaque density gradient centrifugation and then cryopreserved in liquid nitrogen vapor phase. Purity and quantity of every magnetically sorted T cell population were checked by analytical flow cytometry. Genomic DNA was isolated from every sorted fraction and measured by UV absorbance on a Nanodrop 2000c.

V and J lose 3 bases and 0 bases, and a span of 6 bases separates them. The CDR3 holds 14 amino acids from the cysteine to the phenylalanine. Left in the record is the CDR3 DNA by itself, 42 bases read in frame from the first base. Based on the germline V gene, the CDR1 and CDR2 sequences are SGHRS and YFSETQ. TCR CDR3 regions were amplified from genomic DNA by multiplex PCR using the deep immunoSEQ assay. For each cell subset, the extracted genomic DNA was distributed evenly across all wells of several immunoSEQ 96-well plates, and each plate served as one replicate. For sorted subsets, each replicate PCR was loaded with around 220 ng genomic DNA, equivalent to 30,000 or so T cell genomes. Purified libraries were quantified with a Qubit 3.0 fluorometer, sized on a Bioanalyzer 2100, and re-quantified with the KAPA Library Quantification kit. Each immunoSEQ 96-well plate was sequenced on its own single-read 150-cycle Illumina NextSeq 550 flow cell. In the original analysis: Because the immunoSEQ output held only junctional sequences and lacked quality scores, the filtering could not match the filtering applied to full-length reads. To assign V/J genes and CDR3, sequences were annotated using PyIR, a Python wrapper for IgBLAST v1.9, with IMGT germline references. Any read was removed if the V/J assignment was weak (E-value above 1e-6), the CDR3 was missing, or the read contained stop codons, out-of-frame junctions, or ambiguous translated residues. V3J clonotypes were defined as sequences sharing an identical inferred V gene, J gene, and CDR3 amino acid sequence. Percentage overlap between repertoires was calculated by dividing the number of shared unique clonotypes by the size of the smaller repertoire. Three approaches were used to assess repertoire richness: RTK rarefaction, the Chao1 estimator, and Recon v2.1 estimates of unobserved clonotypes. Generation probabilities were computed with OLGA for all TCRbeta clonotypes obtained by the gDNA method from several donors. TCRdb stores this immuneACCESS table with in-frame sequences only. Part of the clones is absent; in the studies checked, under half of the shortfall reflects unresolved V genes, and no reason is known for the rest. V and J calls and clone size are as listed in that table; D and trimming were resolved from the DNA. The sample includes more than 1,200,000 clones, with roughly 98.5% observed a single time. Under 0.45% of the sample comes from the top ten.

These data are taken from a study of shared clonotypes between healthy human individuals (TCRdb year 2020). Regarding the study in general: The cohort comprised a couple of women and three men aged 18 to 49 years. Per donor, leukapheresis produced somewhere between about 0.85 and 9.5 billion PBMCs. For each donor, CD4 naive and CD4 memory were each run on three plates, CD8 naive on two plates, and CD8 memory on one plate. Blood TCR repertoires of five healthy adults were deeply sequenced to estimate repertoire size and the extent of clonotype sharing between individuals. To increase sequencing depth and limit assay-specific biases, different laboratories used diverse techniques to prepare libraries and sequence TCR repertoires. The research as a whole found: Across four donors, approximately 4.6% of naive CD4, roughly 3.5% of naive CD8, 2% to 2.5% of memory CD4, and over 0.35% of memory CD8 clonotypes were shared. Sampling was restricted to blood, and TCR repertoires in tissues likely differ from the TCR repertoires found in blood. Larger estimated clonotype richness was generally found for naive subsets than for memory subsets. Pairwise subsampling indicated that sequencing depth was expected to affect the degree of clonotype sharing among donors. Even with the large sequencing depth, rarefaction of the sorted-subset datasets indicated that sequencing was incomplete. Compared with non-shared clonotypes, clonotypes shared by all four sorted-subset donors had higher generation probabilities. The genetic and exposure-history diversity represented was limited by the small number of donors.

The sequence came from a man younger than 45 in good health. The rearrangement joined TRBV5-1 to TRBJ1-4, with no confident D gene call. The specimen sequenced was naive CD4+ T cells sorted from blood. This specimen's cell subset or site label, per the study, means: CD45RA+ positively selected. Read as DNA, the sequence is TGCGCCAGCAGCTCCGTTACAACTAATGAAAAACTGTTTTTT. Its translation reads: CASSSVTTNEKLFF.